This TCR beta chain was found in a study of T-cell memory formation after mild COVID-19. Study at large: For the most part, TCR clusters were specific to one donor.

TCRdb re-derived calls from the 5' RACE reads in MiXCR, one entry per CDR3 protein. The repertoire holds around 25,000 distinct CDR3 sequences, with less than 8% as singletons. Germline assignment: CDR1 SGHVS and CDR2 FQNEAQ. V lost 5 bases, J lost 6 bases, and 29 bases lay in between. The CDR3 consists of 19 residues. Study-level points and caveats: Later expanders leaned CD4+, whereas clones that contracted between day 15 and 85 were balanced CD4/CD8. Pre-infection memory already had some responding clones, implying cross-reactive memory joined.

This clonotype occurred many times. The antigen is not known. The specimen was PBMCs or a T cell subset sorted from them (not recorded which). The rearrangement uses TRBV7-8 and TRBJ2-4; perhaps D is TRBD1 or TRBD2 (5 bases each). This TCR was sampled from an adult woman who had mild COVID-19 (a few samples of this study predate the infection). Cell type and time point are not known. CDR3 in amino acids: CASSVVGLSRVGAGNIQYF. CDR3 DNA sequence: TGTGCCAGCAGCGTAGTCGGTTTATCCAGGGTCGGCGCGGGAAACATTCAGTACTTC.